Listed here are 12 T cell receptor beta chains from one sample, sequenced in a study of T-cell reconstitution after alpha-beta-depleted transplantation in children. The library targeted TCRbeta and was prepared with unique molecular identifiers. Each CDR3 protein is one row after TCRdb ran MiXCR on the PCR reads. The sample has about a million distinct CDR3 sequences, 25% to 35% seen once. Sequenced here: PBMCs, mostly from graft donor cells, sampled 360 days after TCRalphabeta/CD19-depleted stem cell transplant. The receptors shown here come from a boy less than two years old who had a stem cell transplant for SCID, so the T cells may come from the graft donor.

As DNA, the CDR3 is TGTGCCAGCAGCTACGGACAGGGCGGTAGCACAGATACGCAGTATTTT. It encodes CASSYGQGGSTDTQYF. The chain recombines TRBV7-3 with TRBJ2-3; the match to TRBD1 covers 8 bases. Germline loops: CDR1 SGHTA, CDR2 FQGTGA. Trimming took 4 bases from V and 0 from J; bases not matched to a gene: 6. CDR3 length equals 16 residues.

The genes are TRBV29-1 and TRBJ2-7; D not certain. Between the trimmed V and J ends, which lost 6 bases and 1 base, there was a span of 10 bases. CDR1 is SQVTM and CDR2 is ANQGSEA in the germline V gene. This CDR3 is 12 amino acids long. The CDR3 region has the DNA TGCAGCGTCCGGCCCGGGTCCTACGAGCAGTACTTC. Its translation: CSVRPGSYEQYF.

The gene calls are TRBV29-1 and TRBJ2-5; 12 bases agree with TRBD1. Germline loops: CDR1 SQVTM, CDR2 ANQGSEA. The junction had 5 bases not matched to a gene; V was cut back by 4 bases and J by 5 bases. This CDR3 spans 14 amino acids. The CDR3 reads CSVGGTGGAETQYF. CDR3 in DNA: TGCAGCGTTGGAGGGACAGGGGGCGCGGAGACCCAGTACTTC.

This clonotype was seen a handful of times. This chain joins TRBV12-3 or TRBV12-4 and TRBJ1-5; 10 nucleotides align to TRBD1. Trimming took 3 bases from V and 7 from J; bases not matched to a gene: 6. The CDR3 totals 15 residues. CDR3 in DNA: TGTGCCAGCAGTTTCTCTGGGACAGGGGTACAGCCCCAGCATTTT. This codes for CASSFSGTGVQPQHF.

The gene calls are TRBV5-1 and TRBJ2-3; D is possibly TRBD1 or TRBD2 (5 bases each). V lost 4 bases to trimming and J lost 5 bases, with 14 bases between them. In germline, CDR1 is SGHRS, CDR2 YFSETQ. This CDR3 region has 14 residues. The CDR3 sequence is CASSEGWMRDTQYF. For the CDR3, the DNA is TGCGCCAGCAGCGAGGGGTGGATGCGAGATACGCAGTATTTT.

This chain uses TRBV6-6 with TRBJ1-2; D gene ambiguous. The germline gives CDR1 MNHNY, CDR2 SVGAGI (reference sequence). Trimming took 8 bases from V and 10 from J, leaving 17 bases between them. The CDR3 contains 12 residues. The CDR3 here is CASESVQVNYTF. CDR3 sequence (DNA): TGTGCCAGCGAATCGGTCCAGGTGAACTACACCTTC.

This clonotype has only a few counts. The rearrangement uses TRBV7-9 and TRBJ1-1, with 7 bases identical to TRBD1. The CDR3 has 16 amino acids. The V gene end was trimmed by 5 bases and the J gene end by 1 base; junction bases not matched to a gene: 10. Germline values: CDR1 SEHNR, CDR2 FQNEAQ (reference sequence). CDR3 nucleotide sequence: TGTGCCAGCAGCCCCAGGGGGACCGTGCGGAACACTGAAGCTTTCTTT. Translation gives CASSPRGTVRNTEAFF. The full variable domain, in which reference TRBV7-9 and TRBJ1-1 provide the parts outside the CDR3, is DTGVSQNPRHKITKRGQNVTFRCDPISEHNRLYWYRQTLGQGPEFLTYFQNEAQLEKSRLLSDRFSAERPKGSFSTLEIQRTEQGDSAMYLCASSPRGTVRNTEAFFGQGTRLTVV.

V is TRBV7-9 and J is TRBJ2-2; TRBD2 agrees at 12 bases. CDR1 SEHNR and CDR2 FQNEAQ come from the germline V gene (reference sequence). V lost 5 bases and J lost 1; bases outside the gene matches: 5. The CDR3 contains 17 residues. The CDR3 DNA reads TGTGCCAGCAGCGAGAGGACTAGCGGGGAGAACACCGGGGAGCTGTTTTTT. This translates into CASSERTSGENTGELFF.

This clonotype showed up just a few times. The V call is TRBV7-6, the J call TRBJ2-3; D tentatively reads TRBD1 or TRBD2 (5 bases each). The CDR3 is made up of 14 amino acids. The germline V gene encodes CDR1 SGHVS and CDR2 FNYEAQ. The V gene lost 3 bases and the J gene lost 7 bases, with 14 bases spanning the gap. The CDR3 spells CASSFPGPLNTQYF. Here the CDR3 DNA reads TGTGCCAGCAGCTTCCCGGGGCCGTTAAATACGCAGTATTTT. Filled out from reference TRBV7-6 and TRBJ2-3, the complete variable domain reads GAGVSQSPRYKVTKRGQDVALRCDPISGHVSLYWYRQALGQGPEFLTYFNYEAQQDKSGLPNDRFSAERPEGSISTLTIQRTEQRDSAMYRCASSFPGPLNTQYFGPGTRLTVL.

This clonotype was detected a few times. The V and J genes are TRBV2 and TRBJ2-3; perhaps TRBD1 as D (6 bases). Germline-derived CDR1 and CDR2 are SNHLY and FYNNEI. The CDR3 sequence is 15 residues long. V lost 2 bases and J 4 bases, leaving 13 bases between the germline ends. The CDR3 loop reads CASSERGLAADTQYF. CDR3 in DNA: TGTGCCAGCAGTGAAAGGGGGTTGGCCGCAGATACGCAGTATTTT.

This clonotype was seen once. The chain recombines TRBV9 with TRBJ2-7, with 7 bases fitting TRBD1. CDR1 and CDR2 (germline): SGDLS, YYNGEE. The V segment lost 0 bases and the J segment 0 bases; nucleotides outside the gene matches: 3. The CDR3 sequence is 15 residues long. The CDR3 region has the DNA TGTGCCAGCAGCGTAGGAGGGGGCAACTCCTACGAGCAGTACTTC. Translation: CASSVGGGNSYEQYF.

In its sample, this clonotype was seen a few times. DNA for the CDR3: TGTGCCAGCAGCTCCCCCGGGAGGCACACAGATACGCAGTATTTT. Translating it yields CASSSPGRHTDTQYF. The V gene is TRBV7-9, the J gene TRBJ2-3; 7 bases agree with TRBD2. The germline V gene encodes CDR1 SEHNR and CDR2 FQNEAQ (reference sequence). Trimming took 4 bases from V and 2 from J; bases not matched to a gene: 6. This CDR3 is 15 amino acids long.